Shown below are 15 T cell receptor beta chains from a single sample sequenced in a study of T cells in women clearing cervical HPV infection. The assay was immunoSEQ multiplex PCR, and TCRdb's table has in-frame clones only and misses some. In total, the table holds tens of thousands of clones. Material for sequencing was blood buffy coat. All receptors derive from a woman between 18 and 70 years old with a cervical HPV16 infection that either progressed to CIN3+ or cleared (not recorded which).

Points on this clone: From the germline J gene comes the end of the CDR3, since the read stops 3 residues before it. The V call is TRBV28, the J call TRBJ2-5; D gene unclear. The CDR3 runs to 12 residues. CDR1 and CDR2 (germline): MDHEN, SYDVKM. Trimming left V 7 bases short and J 0 bases short, with 6 bases between. The CDR3: CASTPDQETQYF. CDR3 DNA (partial): TGTGCCAGCACACCGGACCAAGAGACC. Based on the CDR3 plus reference TRBV28 and TRBJ2-5, the full variable domain is DVKVTQSSRYLVKRTGEKVFLECVQDMDHENMFWYRQDPGLGLRLIYFSYDVKMKEKGDIPEGYSVSREKKERFSLILESASTNQTSMYLCASTPDQETQYFGPGTRLLVL.

As for this clone: The CDR3 end is not reached by the read, which stops 3 residues before it; the germline J gene fills it in. The V and J genes are TRBV7-9 and TRBJ1-2; no clear D gene. CDR3 length equals 12 residues. Germline V gene data show CDR1 as SEHNR and CDR2 as FQNEAQ (reference sequence). CDR3 bases read: TGTGCCCTCCGACTGGCGGGAGGCGAC. This encodes CALRLAGGD. The entire CDR3 is CALRLAGGDYTF.

The DNA read from the CDR3 is TGTGCCAGCAGCCCGGGACAGGGACCCGGCGAG. Protein: CASSPGQGPGE. In full, the CDR3 is CASSPGQGPGEQYF. J is TRBJ2-7 and V is TRBV7-2, with 9 bases aligning to TRBD1. The sequence runs out 3 residues before the end of the CDR3; the remainder is reconstructed from the germline J gene. V was clipped by 5 bases and J by 6 bases; unmatched bases: 8. The CDR3 loop spans 14 amino acids. CDR1 is SGHTA and CDR2 is FQGNSA in the germline V gene. The variable domain in full, with the rest retrieved from reference TRBV7-2 and TRBJ2-7, is GAGVSQSPSNKVTEKGKDVELRCDPISGHTALYWYRQSLGQGLEFLIYFQGNSAPDKSGLPSDRFSAERTGGSVSTLTIQRTQQEDSAVYLCASSPGQGPGEQYFGPGTRLTVT.

As regards this clone: The read stops 3 residues short of the end of the CDR3; the missing end is completed from the germline J gene. The chain carries TRBV27 and TRBJ2-7, with 10 bases identical to TRBD2. This CDR3 contains 14 residues. Germline CDR1 is MNHEY and CDR2 is SMNVEV (reference sequence). V was clipped by 5 bases and J by 3 bases; unmatched bases: 4. The sequenced CDR3 bases are TGTGCCAGCAGTACCCTAGCGGGAGACTACGAG. This translates into CASSTLAGDYE. The full CDR3 protein reads CASSTLAGDYEQYF.

Concerning this clone: An end of the junction does not agree with germline; a read error may underlie this. CDR3 protein: CASSHNIPDREASNEQFF. The CDR3 DNA, read in part, is TGCGCCAGCAGCCATAACATCCCAGACAGGGAGGCTTCAAATGAG. V is TRBV4-2 and J is TRBJ2-1; D is possibly TRBD1 (7 bases). Read coverage stops 3 residues before the CDR3 terminus; the germline J gene supplies the remainder. The CDR3 totals 18 residues. Germline CDR1 LGHNA, CDR2 YNFKEQ.

CDR3 region: CASGKDREEAFF. Partial CDR3 DNA: TGTGCCAGCGGCAAGGACAGGGAGGAA. This chain joins TRBV11-2 and TRBJ1-1, with 8 bases aligning to TRBD1. The read ends 3 residues before the CDR3 terminus; that terminus is restored from the germline J gene. Germline-derived CDR1 and CDR2 are SGHAT and FQNNGV. This CDR3 is built from 12 residues.

Regarding this clone: The CDR3 end lies 3 residues beyond the end of the read and is filled in from the germline J gene. Other DNA sequences of this sample code for an identical CDR3. The J gene is TRBJ1-3, the V gene TRBV20-1; D is perhaps TRBD1 (5 bases). CDR3 length equals 16 residues. Deletions cut 0 bases from V and 6 bases from J, with 18 bases between. Germline V gives CDR1 DFQATT, CDR2 SNEGSKA (reference sequence). The part of the CDR3 DNA that was read is TGCAGTGCTAGAGATAGACGAGGGGATGAGGAAAACACC. Translated, it gives CSARDRRGDEENT. Given in full, the CDR3 is CSARDRRGDEENTIYF.

Worth noting for this clone: The read ends 3 residues before the CDR3 terminus; that terminus is restored from the germline J gene. The chain employs TRBV2 and TRBJ1-2; D not resolved. The V gene's germline CDR1 is SNHLY and CDR2 FYNNEI. The CDR3 contains 14 residues. With 7 bases removed from V and 5 bases from J, the gap between germline ends came to 17 bases. Partial CDR3 DNA: TGTGCCAGCACCCAGACACTCGCTGGGTATGGC. Protein sequence: CASTQTLAGYG. The full CDR3 protein reads CASTQTLAGYGYTF. The full variable domain, with the rest looked up from reference TRBV2 and TRBJ1-2, is EPEVTQTPSHQVTQMGQEVILRCVPISNHLYFYWYRQILGQKVEFLVSFYNNEISEKSEIFDDQFSVERPDGSNFTLKIRSTKLEDSAMYFCASTQTLAGYGYTFGSGTRLTVV.

The covered CDR3 bases are TGTGCCAGTACCCCCGGGGAGCTGTCCTACGAG. Translating it yields CASTPGELSYE. The entire CDR3 sequence reads CASTPGELSYEQYF. The V and J genes are TRBV19 and TRBJ2-7; tentatively, D is TRBD2 (5 bases). The read finishes 3 residues shy of the CDR3 end, and the germline J gene is used to complete it. Germline CDR1 reads LNHDA; CDR2 reads SQIVND (reference sequence). The CDR3 is 14 amino acids. V lost 7 bases and J lost 1, with 14 bases in between.

A remark on this clone: Read data end 3 residues before the CDR3 end; the end is taken from the germline J gene. The identical CDR3 is also encoded by other nucleotide sequences in the sample. The gene calls are TRBV18 and TRBJ1-1; tentatively, D is TRBD1 (5 bases). The germline CDR1 and CDR2 sequences are KGHSH and LQKENI. V lost 5 bases and J 0 bases, leaving 10 bases between the germline ends. The CDR3 runs to 14 residues. The CDR3 sequence: CASSAGHLNTEAFF. The CDR3 DNA, read in part, is TGTGCCAGCTCAGCAGGACACTTGAACACTGAA.

Notes on this clone: The CDR3 end falls 3 residues outside the read, so it is completed with the germline J gene. V gene TRBV5-1 combines with J gene TRBJ2-5, with 9 positions matching TRBD2. J gave up 2 bases and V 2 bases, and 4 bases lay outside the gene matches. Germline V gene lookup returns CDR1 SGHRS and CDR2 YFSETQ. The CDR3 spans 15 residues. CDR3 DNA, as far as it was read: TGCGCCAGCAGCTTCCAGCGGGGGGTTCAAGAGACC. Residues: CASSFQRGVQET. The whole CDR3 sequence reads CASSFQRGVQETQYF.

As for this clone: Read data end 3 residues before the CDR3 end; the end is taken from the germline J gene. V gene TRBV10-2 combines with J gene TRBJ2-7, with TRBD1 matching over 7 bases. Germline V gene sequence: CDR1 WSHSY, CDR2 SAAADI. The CDR3 totals 14 residues. Trimming took 4 bases from V and 4 from J; bases not matched to a gene: 7. Incomplete CDR3 DNA: TGCGCCAGCAGTGTCCAGGGGGTCGGGTACGAG. It specifies CASSVQGVGYE. The full CDR3 is CASSVQGVGYEQYF.

About this clone itself: The read ends 3 residues early relative to the CDR3; the germline J gene fills the gap. This specimen includes other DNA sequences encoding the same CDR3. This rearrangement joins TRBV30 to TRBJ1-3; 8 bases agree with TRBD1. V shed 2 bases, J shed 1 base, and the junction held 4 bases outside the gene matches. The CDR3 runs to 15 residues. Per the germline V gene, CDR1 is GTSNPN and CDR2 is SVGIG (reference sequence). This CDR3 reads CAWSKGQGSGNTIYF. Partial CDR3 DNA: TGTGCCTGGAGTAAAGGACAGGGATCTGGAAACACC.

Comments on this clone: The read comes to an end 3 residues before the CDR3 does, leaving the germline J gene to fill in the end. The chain employs TRBV7-2 and TRBJ1-2; D is possibly TRBD1 (5 bases). In germline, CDR1 is SGHTA, CDR2 FQGNSA. The CDR3 covers 15 residues. CDR3 DNA, as far as it was read: TGTGCCAGCAGCTTAGGCTCGGGAGGGGCCTACGAC. This sequence encodes CASSLGSGGAYD. The CDR3, in full, reads CASSLGSGGAYDYTF.

As to this clone: Read data end 3 residues before the CDR3 end; the end is taken from the germline J gene. The chain uses TRBV9 and TRBJ2-3; D is uncertain. The germline V and J ends were trimmed by 0 bases and 4 bases, with 9 bases remaining between them. The CDR3 is 14 residues long. Looked up from germline, CDR1 is SGDLS and CDR2 is YYNGEE. The DNA read from the CDR3 is TGTGCCAGCAGCGTAGAGGGCCGGCCAGATACG. It is translated as CASSVEGRPDT. The full CDR3 sequence reads CASSVEGRPDTQYF.